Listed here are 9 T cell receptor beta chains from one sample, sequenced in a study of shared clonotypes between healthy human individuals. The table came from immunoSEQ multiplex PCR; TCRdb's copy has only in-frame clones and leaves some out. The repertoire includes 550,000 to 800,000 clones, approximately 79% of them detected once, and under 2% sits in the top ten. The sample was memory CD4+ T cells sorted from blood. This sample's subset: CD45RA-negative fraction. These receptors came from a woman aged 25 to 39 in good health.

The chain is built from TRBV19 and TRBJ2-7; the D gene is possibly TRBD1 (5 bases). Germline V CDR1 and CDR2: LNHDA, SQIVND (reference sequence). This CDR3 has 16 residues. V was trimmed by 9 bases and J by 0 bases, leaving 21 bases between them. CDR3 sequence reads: CASSVRSSTVSYEQYF. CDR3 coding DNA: TGTGCCAGCTCCGTACGGAGTTCGACAGTCTCCTACGAGCAGTACTTC.

The CDR3 DNA is TGTGCCAGCAGCCGGACAGGGCCCAATTCACCCCTCCACTTT. Encoded protein: CASSRTGPNSPLHF. This chain uses TRBV14 with TRBJ1-6; 8 nucleotides line up with TRBD1. V dropped 4 bases and J dropped 7; count of bases not matched to a gene: 3. The CDR3 loop spans 14 amino acids. Germline values: CDR1 SGHDN, CDR2 FVKESK.

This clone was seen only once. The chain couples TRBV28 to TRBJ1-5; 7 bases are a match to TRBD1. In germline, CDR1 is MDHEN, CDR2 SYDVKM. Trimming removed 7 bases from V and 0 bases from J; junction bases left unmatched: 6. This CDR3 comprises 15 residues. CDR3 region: CASTRTGHSNQPQHF. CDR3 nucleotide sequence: TGTGCCAGCACTAGGACAGGACATAGCAATCAGCCCCAGCATTTT.

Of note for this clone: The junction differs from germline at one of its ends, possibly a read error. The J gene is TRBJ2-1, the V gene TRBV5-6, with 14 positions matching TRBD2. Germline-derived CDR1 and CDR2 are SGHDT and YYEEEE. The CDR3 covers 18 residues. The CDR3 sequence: CASSLETGLAGVSNEQFF. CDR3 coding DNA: TGTGCCAGCAGTTTGGAAACGGGACTAGCGGGAGTTTCGAATGAGCAGTTCTTC.

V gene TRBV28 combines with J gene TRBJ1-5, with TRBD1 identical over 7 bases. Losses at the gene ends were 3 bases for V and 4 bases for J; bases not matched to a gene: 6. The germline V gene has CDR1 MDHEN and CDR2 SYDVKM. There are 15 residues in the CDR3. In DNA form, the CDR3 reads TGTGCCAGCAGTTTGGCCGGGACAGCTAATCAGCCCCAGCATTTT. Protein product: CASSLAGTANQPQHF.

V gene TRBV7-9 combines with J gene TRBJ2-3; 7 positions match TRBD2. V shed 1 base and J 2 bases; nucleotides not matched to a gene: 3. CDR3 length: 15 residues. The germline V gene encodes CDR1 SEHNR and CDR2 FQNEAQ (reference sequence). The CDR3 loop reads CASSLDGTTTDTQYF. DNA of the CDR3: TGTGCCAGCAGCTTAGATGGGACTACCACAGATACGCAGTATTTT.

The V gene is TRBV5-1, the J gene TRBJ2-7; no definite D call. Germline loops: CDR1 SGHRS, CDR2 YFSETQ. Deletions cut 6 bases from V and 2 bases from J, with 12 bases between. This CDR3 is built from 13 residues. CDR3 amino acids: CASISENTYEQYF. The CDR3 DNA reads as TGCGCCAGCATCTCGGAGAATACCTACGAGCAGTACTTC. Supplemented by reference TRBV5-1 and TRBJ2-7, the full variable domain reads KAGVTQTPRYLIKTRGQQVTLSCSPISGHRSVSWYQQTPGQGLQFLFEYFSETQRNKGNFPGRFSGRQFSNSRSEMNVSTLELGDSALYLCASISENTYEQYFGPGTRLTVT.

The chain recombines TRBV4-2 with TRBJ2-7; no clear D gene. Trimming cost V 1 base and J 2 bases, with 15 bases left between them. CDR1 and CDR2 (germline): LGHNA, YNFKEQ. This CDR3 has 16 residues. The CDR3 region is CASSQAYESETYEQYF. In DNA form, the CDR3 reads TGTGCCAGCAGCCAAGCGTATGAGTCGGAAACCTACGAGCAGTACTTC.

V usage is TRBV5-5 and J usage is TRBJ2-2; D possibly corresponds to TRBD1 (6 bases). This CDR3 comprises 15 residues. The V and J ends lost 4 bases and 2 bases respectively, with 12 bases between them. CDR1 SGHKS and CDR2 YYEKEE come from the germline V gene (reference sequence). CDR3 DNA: TGTGCCAGCAGCCCCGGGACAACAAACACCGGGGAGCTGTTTTTT. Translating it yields CASSPGTTNTGELFF.